This T cell receptor beta chain was retrieved from a study of shared clonotypes between healthy human individuals. The study, taken as a whole, reports: A few donors had 5% to 6% of their naive CD4 clonotypes in common. A reduction in generation probabilities was seen for non-shared clonotypes relative to those shared by all four donors.

The CDR3 runs 13 residues. V shed 0 bases and J shed 7 bases, with 10 bases lying between them. In germline, CDR1 is SGHDT, CDR2 YYEEEE. This clone was seen a handful of times. Its antigen is as yet unknown. Adult donors, all healthy and HIV-negative, had no recent acute infections or vaccinations. DNA at 200 ng, roughly 27,000 T cell genomes, went into sorted-subset replicate PCRs. Data came from immunoSEQ multiplex PCR; TCRdb stores just in-frame clones and leaves some out. The table has approximately 700,000 clones, 55% to 85% seen once. Specimen: memory CD4+ T cells sorted from blood. Subset given: CD45RA-negative fraction. The receptor's source is a woman aged 30 to 39 in good health. This chain connects TRBV5-6 to TRBJ1-1; D remains unclear. CDR3 protein: CASSLGQRFEAFF. In DNA form, the CDR3 reads TGTGCCAGCAGCTTGGGGCAGCGCTTTGAAGCTTTCTTT.